This T cell receptor beta chain is from a study of cytomegalovirus exposure and HLA in healthy donors. Study overall: Sequencing of 150 million to 200 million T cells in an earlier analysis found 100 million to 140 million unique TCR beta sequences. Broader study findings: The study labeled around 160 TCR beta chains cytomegalovirus-associated. Reportedly, HLA-A and HLA-B alleles of most subjects were accurately predicted from TCR beta.

Regarding this clone: Its specificity is not known.

The PCR employed 60 Vbeta primers together with 13 Jbeta primers. Clones were sequenced by immunoSEQ multiplex PCR, and TCRdb holds only the in-frame ones, with some missing. The sample has nearly 110,000 clones, roughly 76% seen once; the top ten hold approximately 2.2%. This receptor was taken from a man between 18 and 35 years old in good health and CMV-seronegative. Sequencing was done on a sample of PBMCs.

The CDR3 is CASSSSGMALPETQYF. CDR3 DNA: TGCGCCAGCAGCTCTTCGGGAATGGCGTTGCCGGAGACCCAGTACTTC. V and J are TRBV5-1 and TRBJ2-5; possibly TRBD2 for D (5 bases). V gave up 3 bases and J gave up 5 bases, with 20 bases separating them. The CDR3 length is 16 residues. Germline CDR1 and CDR2: SGHRS and YFSETQ.